These T cell receptor beta chains were read from a single sample in a study of identical twins. TCRdb reprocessed the 5' RACE reads with MiXCR, giving one entry per CDR3 protein. The data hold approximately 530,000 distinct CDR3 sequences, with more than 20% observed a single time. These data were also reused for a study on yellow fever vaccine responses in identical twins.

Sequencing input: CD4+ T cells sorted from blood. All receptors come from a woman aged 18-30 years in good health. The CDR3 runs from the conserved cysteine through the conserved F or W. The D gene is left open where the match is weak. Size tells how often a clone was seen (once, few, many) or the class of an expanded clone, and some rows leave it out.

TRBJ2-1	few	TRBV3-1	TRBD1	17	TGTGCCAGCAGCCAATATCCCCCCGGGACAGGGATAAGTGAGCAGTTCTTC	CASSQYPPGTGISEQFF
TRBJ2-1	.	TRBV20-1	.	13	TGCAGTGCTGACCGGGACCGGGGCAATGAGCAGTTCTTC	CSADRDRGNEQFF
TRBJ1-1	once	TRBV12-3/TRBV12-4	TRBD1	14	TGTGCCAGCAGTCACCGGACAGGGGACACTGAAGCTTTCTTT	CASSHRTGDTEAFF
TRBJ2-2	many	TRBV29-1	.	14	TGCAGCGTTGATCGGGGGCTACGAACCGGGGAGCTGTTTTTT	CSVDRGLRTGELFF
TRBJ1-5	few	TRBV12-3/TRBV12-4	.	13	TGTGCCAGCAGGGGGGCGGGTTCTCAGCCCCAGCATTTT	CASRGAGSQPQHF
TRBJ2-5	few	TRBV10-3	.	15	TGTGCCATCAGTGAGTCACGGGCGGGACAAGAGACCCAGTACTTC	CAISESRAGQETQYF
TRBJ2-5	few	TRBV3-1	.	15	TGTGCCAGCAGCCCAAGTGGGCAGCCGGGGGAGACCCAGTACTTC	CASSPSGQPGETQYF
TRBJ2-1	.	TRBV29-1	.	18	TGCAGCGTTGGGGTAGGGGTTTTTCACAGGGAGTCCTACAATGAGCAGTTCTTC	CSVGVGVFHRESYNEQFF
TRBJ2-1	.	TRBV2	TRBD2	15	TGTGCCAGCCTCCGACTAGCGGGAGGGCCGGGGGAGCAGTTCTTC	CASLRLAGGPGEQFF
TRBJ2-2	few	TRBV7-3	.	18	TGTGCCAGCAGCTTACTACTGGGTGGGAGAGGAAACACCGGGGAGCTGTTTTTT	CASSLLLGGRGNTGELFF
TRBJ1-6	few	TRBV20-1	.	12	TGCAGTGCGAACGGACCGACGAACTTTCTCCACTTT	CSANGPTNFLHF
TRBJ2-7	.	TRBV20-1	.	14	TGCAGTGCTAGAATCAACCAGGGGGGCTACGAGCAGTACTTC	CSARINQGGYEQYF
TRBJ2-4	.	TRBV28	.	14	TGTGCCAGCAGTTTTTCGGGTTCCAAAAACATTCAGTACTTC	CASSFSGSKNIQYF
TRBJ2-3	.	TRBV28	.	16	TGTGCCAGCAGACCCACCCCGGGGAGGAGCACAGATACGCAGTATTTT	CASRPTPGRSTDTQYF
TRBJ2-1	few	TRBV12-3/TRBV12-4	TRBD2	15	TGTGCCAGCAGTTTAGCGGGAGGGCCCCACAATGAGCAGTTCTTC	CASSLAGGPHNEQFF
TRBJ2-2	.	TRBV7-9	.	17	TGTGCCAGCAGCTTAGACCCGAGCCACCCAAGGGTCGGGGAGCTGTTTTTT	CASSLDPSHPRVGELFF
TRBJ2-1	few	TRBV3-1	.	15	TGTGCCAGCAGCCACGTAGCGCGCTCCTACAATGAGCAGTTCTTC	CASSHVARSYNEQFF
TRBJ2-2	.	TRBV24-1	.	13	TGTGCCACCAAAGAAATGAACACCGGGGAGCTGTTTTTT	CATKEMNTGELFF
TRBJ2-1	few	TRBV20-1	TRBD2	14	TGCAGTGCTCGAGCGGGAGTTTTTTTGAATGAGCAGTTCTTC	CSARAGVFLNEQFF
TRBJ2-3	.	TRBV5-1	.	14	TGCGCCAGCAGCTCGGGACACGGATTTGATACGCAGTATTTT	CASSSGHGFDTQYF
TRBJ1-3	.	TRBV20-1	TRBD1	14	TGCAGTGCTTTATCAGGGGGAACTGGAAACACCATATATTTT	CSALSGGTGNTIYF
TRBJ1-1	many	TRBV10-3	TRBD1	14	TGTGCCATCAGTTGGGACAGGGAAGCGAATGAAGCTTTCTTT	CAISWDREANEAFF
TRBJ2-7	.	TRBV21-1	.	14	TGTGCCAGCAGCACTCAAGCGGGAGCGGGCGAGCAGTACTTC	CASSTQAGAGEQYF
TRBJ2-3	.	TRBV5-1	.	16	TGCGCCAGCAGCTTGAAGGGCCTGGAGGCCACAGATACGCAGTATTTT	CASSLKGLEATDTQYF